This T cell receptor beta chain was recorded in a study of T cells in tumors after PD-1 blockade. Study-wide context: No patient had prior checkpoint blockade, systemic immunosuppression, or radiotherapy within 4 weeks. Either cemiplimab 350 mg every 2 weeks or pembrolizumab 200 mg every 3 weeks was given. Some patients also took daily vismodegib 150 mg during anti-PD-1 treatment. General study results and limits: About 41% of tumor TCR clonotypes were also found in blood.

For this clone: Its antigen is as yet unknown.

From germline, CDR1 is SGHRS and CDR2 YFSETQ. Germline trimming cut 4 bases from V and 9 bases from J; bases unmatched to any gene: 13. There are 17 residues in the CDR3. Sequenced by immunoSEQ multiplex PCR; TCRdb stores in-frame clones only, minus some. The sample has tens of thousands of clones, around 67% seen once. The receptor's source is a human donor with basal cell carcinoma. This sample comprised PBMCs, obtained after anti-PD-1 treatment. This rearrangement joins TRBV5-1 to TRBJ1-6, with 10 positions matching TRBD1. The CDR3 DNA reads TGCGCCAGCAGCCAAGAGACAGGGGGCGCTTGGGGTTCACCCCTCCACTTT. It translates to CASSQETGGAWGSPLHF.